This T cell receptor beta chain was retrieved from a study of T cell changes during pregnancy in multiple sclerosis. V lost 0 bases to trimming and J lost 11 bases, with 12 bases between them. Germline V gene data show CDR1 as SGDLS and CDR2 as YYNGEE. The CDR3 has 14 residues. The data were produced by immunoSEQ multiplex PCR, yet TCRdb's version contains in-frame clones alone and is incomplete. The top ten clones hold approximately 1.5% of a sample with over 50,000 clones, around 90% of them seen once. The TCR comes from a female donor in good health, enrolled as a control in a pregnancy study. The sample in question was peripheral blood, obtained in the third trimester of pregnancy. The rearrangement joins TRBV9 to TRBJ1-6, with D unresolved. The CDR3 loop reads CASSVGKATTPLHF. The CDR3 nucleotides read TGTGCCAGCAGCGTAGGAAAAGCTACTACACCCCTCCACTTT. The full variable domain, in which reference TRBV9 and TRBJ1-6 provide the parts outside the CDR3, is DSGVTQTPKHLITATGQRVTLRCSPRSGDLSVYWYQQSLDQGLQFLIQYYNGEERAKGNILERFSAQQFPDLHSELNLSSLELGDSALYFCASSVGKATTPLHFGNGTRLTVT.